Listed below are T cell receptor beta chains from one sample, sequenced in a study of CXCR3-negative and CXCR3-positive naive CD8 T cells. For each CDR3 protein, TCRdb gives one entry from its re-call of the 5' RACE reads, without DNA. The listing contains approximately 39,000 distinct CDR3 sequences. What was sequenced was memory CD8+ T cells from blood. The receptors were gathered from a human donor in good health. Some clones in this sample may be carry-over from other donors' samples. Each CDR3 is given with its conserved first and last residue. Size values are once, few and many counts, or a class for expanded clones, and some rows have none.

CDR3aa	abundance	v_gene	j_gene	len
CASSGSGTTGELFF	medium-sized	TRBV6-4	TRBJ2-2	14
CSVEEGYGNQPQHF	-	TRBV29-1	TRBJ1-5	14
CASRDRHVDTEAFF	-	TRBV28	TRBJ1-1	14
CASAGTANSPLHF	-	TRBV6-4	TRBJ1-6	13
CASSPKTEAYEQYF	-	TRBV7-8	TRBJ2-7	14
CASRAYRGSPLHF	-	TRBV6-5	TRBJ1-6	13
CSVEGQTGGEQFF	-	TRBV29-1	TRBJ2-1	13
CASSPTGYGYTF	-	TRBV6-6	TRBJ1-2	12
CASSRGAWGEAEQYF	-	TRBV6-2/TRBV6-3	TRBJ2-7	15
CASSPDGYYNEQFF	-	TRBV5-6	TRBJ2-1	14
CSVEESRDSPETQYF	-	TRBV29-1	TRBJ2-5	15
CAWSPLGGGTDTQYF	-	TRBV30	TRBJ2-3	15
CASSYSIGGRVDDNNEQFF	-	TRBV6-5	TRBJ2-1	19
CASSLQESYEQYF	-	TRBV5-1	TRBJ2-7	13
CASISSGDRAGSYTF	-	TRBV28	TRBJ1-2	15
CASSSVYSRNEQFF	-	TRBV12-3/TRBV12-4	TRBJ2-1	14
CASSLSGGWTEAFF	-	TRBV19	TRBJ1-1	14
CASSLAGPGNEQFF	-	TRBV7-6	TRBJ2-1	14
CASSSIAELQETQYF	-	TRBV28	TRBJ2-5	15
CASSLESSTEQETQYF	-	TRBV7-2	TRBJ2-5	16
CASKLSRTGAYEQYF	-	TRBV6-5	TRBJ2-7	15
CASSQGARGADTQYF	-	TRBV4-2	TRBJ2-3	15
CASSQVPVGGYTF	-	TRBV14	TRBJ1-2	13
CSVEGIEASGGPSTDTQYF	-	TRBV29-1	TRBJ2-3	19
CACNELTSGAYEQYF	-	TRBV28	TRBJ2-7	15
CASSTTRLSFGETQYF	-	TRBV7-9	TRBJ2-5	16
CAWIYVRMNTEAFF	-	TRBV30	TRBJ1-1	14
CASSLKWVTEAFF	-	TRBV3-1	TRBJ1-1	13
CSASREYNEQFF	-	TRBV20-1	TRBJ2-1	12
CASSDRGSVGEQFF	-	TRBV6-4	TRBJ2-1	14
CSARRQGEGNEQFF	-	TRBV20-1	TRBJ2-1	14
CASSHGTGPTDTQYF	-	TRBV4-3	TRBJ2-3	15
CASSQYPDRVAKNIQYF	-	TRBV7-6	TRBJ2-4	17
CASSHRGGNQPQHF	-	TRBV6-6	TRBJ1-5	14
CASNTGTVISYEQYF	-	TRBV28	TRBJ2-7	15
CASSRTSGSTDTQYF	-	TRBV4-3	TRBJ2-3	15
CASSLDRKTLREQYF	-	TRBV5-1	TRBJ2-7	15
CASSYGEDSSFEQYF	-	TRBV6-2/TRBV6-3	TRBJ2-7	15
CASSLAGAGEQFF	-	TRBV12-3/TRBV12-4	TRBJ2-1	13
CASSQVVVGFEQYF	-	TRBV4-1	TRBJ2-7	14
CATSGGNTGELFF	-	TRBV24-1	TRBJ2-2	13
CASSPFSGGETQYF	-	TRBV7-7	TRBJ2-5	14
CASSLGTSGGVNEQFF	-	TRBV11-2	TRBJ2-1	16
CASSQDRTRALNTEAFF	-	TRBV4-1	TRBJ1-1	17
CSARDAAAPGELFF	-	TRBV20-1	TRBJ2-2	14
CASSQDDWGTDTQYF	-	TRBV14	TRBJ2-3	15